The following is a T cell receptor beta chain sequence with its context. Sequencing used immunoSEQ multiplex PCR; TCRdb keeps in-frame clones, though not all of them. The table has approximately 460,000 clones, 89% seen once. The data derive from a study of blood T cell repertoires in COVID-19. The overall study: Samples taken during acute and convalescent COVID-19 were collected in the United States, Italy and Spain. The analysed material was cDNA or gDNA that came from T cells, B-cell-depleted T cells, or PBMCs.

Seattle participants joined during active infection and were tracked over time. This sequence was found in a young man with COVID-19, enrolled during active disease. The sequenced sample was peripheral blood.

CDR3 amino acids: CATSDRAGSEGGGQFF. The CDR3 DNA reads as TGTGCCACCAGTGACCGGGCGGGGAGTGAAGGAGGTGGGCAGTTCTTC. The chain combines TRBV24-1 with TRBJ2-1; D may be TRBD2 (6 bases). The ends were cut back, 4 bases at V and 12 bases at J, with 24 bases in the middle. Germline CDR1 is KGHDR and CDR2 is SFDVKD. The CDR3 loop spans 16 amino acids.